These 32 T cell receptor beta chains came from one sample sequenced in a study of shared clonotypes between healthy human individuals (dated by TCRdb to about 2020). Library generation was performed with the immunoSEQ multiplex PCR assay. In its TCRdb copy, this immuneACCESS table keeps in-frame sequences only and misses some clones. Where compared with another copy, unresolved V genes explain less than half of these, and the others have no known cause. The sample table contains 2 million to 3 million clones; only one count was recorded for approximately 92% of them. Roughly 0.15% of the sample rests with the top ten. The sequenced sample consisted of naive CD4+ T cells sorted from blood. According to the study, the label for this sample's cell subset or site signals: CD45RA+ positively selected. The receptor set was obtained from a man aged 18 to 30 in good health.

As for this clone: Other DNA sequences in the same sample also yield this CDR3. The chain joins TRBV30 to TRBJ2-7, with D possibly TRBD1 on 5 matching bases. The germline gives CDR1 GTSNPN, CDR2 SVGIG (reference sequence). There are 13 residues in the CDR3. Trimming removed 2 bases at V and 1 base at J, with 9 bases between. The DNA of the CDR3 is TGTGCCTGGAGTCGACAGCCATCCTACGAGCAGTACTTC. Protein sequence: CAWSRQPSYEQYF.

This sequence joins TRBV27 and TRBJ2-1, with TRBD2 matching over 7 bases. From germline, CDR1 is MNHEY and CDR2 SMNVEV (reference sequence). The CDR3 covers 15 residues. Losses at the gene ends were 10 bases for V and 1 base for J; bases not matched to a gene: 10. In DNA, the CDR3 is TGTGCCACCTCCGAGGCCGGGGGGTCCTACAATGAGCAGTTCTTC. This sequence encodes CATSEAGGSYNEQFF.

As DNA, the CDR3 is TGTGCCAGCAAAGTCGCGGGGGAGAGTGAAAAACTGTTTTTT. Encoded protein: CASKVAGESEKLFF. V usage is TRBV6-6 and J usage is TRBJ1-4; D perhaps matches TRBD1 (5 bases). In germline, CDR1 is MNHNY, CDR2 SVGAGI (reference sequence). V shed 7 bases and J shed 7 bases, with 16 bases lying between them. This CDR3 is 14 amino acids long.

For this clone: In the same sample, other DNA sequences code for this CDR3. The rearrangement uses TRBV7-2 and TRBJ1-5; no reliable D call. This CDR3 has 13 amino acids. Per the germline V gene, CDR1 is SGHTA and CDR2 is FQGNSA. Deletions cut 5 bases from V and 0 bases from J, with 5 bases between. The CDR3 loop reads CASSLDSNQPQHF. The CDR3 DNA is TGTGCCAGCAGCCTAGATAGCAATCAGCCCCAGCATTTT.

The chain joins TRBV5-4 to TRBJ2-6, with TRBD2 identical over 13 bases. Germline V gives CDR1 SGHNT, CDR2 YYREEE (reference sequence). J gave up 2 bases and V 2 bases, and 4 bases lay outside the gene matches. This CDR3 spans 18 amino acids. The CDR3: CASSLPGLAGAGANVLTF. The CDR3 DNA is TGTGCCAGCAGCTTACCCGGACTAGCGGGGGCTGGGGCCAACGTCCTGACTTTC.

This rearrangement joins TRBV2 to TRBJ1-2; D gene unclear. The CDR3 spans 13 residues. V lost 6 bases to trimming and J lost 4 bases, with 12 bases between them. Germline CDR1 reads SNHLY; CDR2 reads FYNNEI. CDR3 residues: CASSPSFLYGYTF. CDR3 sequence (DNA): TGTGCCAGCAGCCCCTCGTTCCTCTATGGCTACACCTTC.

The rearrangement uses TRBV7-2 and TRBJ2-7, with 15 bases that match TRBD2. The germline V gene encodes CDR1 SGHTA and CDR2 FQGNSA. V was pared by 5 bases and J by 5 bases, with 10 bases of the junction left unmatched. CDR3 length equals 17 residues. The CDR3 here is CASSPGLAGGPGDEQYF. The DNA for the CDR3 is TGTGCCAGCAGCCCCGGACTAGCGGGAGGGCCCGGGGACGAGCAGTACTTC.

Concerning this clone itself: At one end, the junction sequence differs from germline, possibly due to a read error. This chain connects TRBV2 to TRBJ1-5, with D hard to call. The CDR3 runs 12 residues. Germline values: CDR1 SNHLY, CDR2 FYNNEI. Written as DNA, the CDR3 is TGTGCCAGCAGGGAAGAGTTGGCTGCACAGCATTTT. Protein: CASREELAAQHF.

The chain joins TRBV5-1 to TRBJ1-3; D might be TRBD1 (6 bases). The CDR3 is made up of 14 amino acids. Germline loops: CDR1 SGHRS, CDR2 YFSETQ. V dropped 5 bases and J dropped 0 bases, with 9 bases sitting between them. As DNA, the CDR3 is TGCGCCAGCAGGGACAGCTCCTCTGGAAACACCATATATTTT. Encoded protein: CASRDSSSGNTIYF.

On this clone: Distinct nucleotide sequences in the sample also encode this CDR3. J is TRBJ2-1 and V is TRBV28; perhaps TRBD2 as D (5 bases). The CDR3 is 15 amino acids. Germline V lookup: CDR1 MDHEN, CDR2 SYDVKM. Trimming took off 2 bases at V and 0 bases at J, with 8 bases between the two ends. The CDR3 DNA is TGTGCCAGCAGTTTACCCGGGGACTCCTACAATGAGCAGTTCTTC. Amino acids: CASSLPGDSYNEQFF.

V usage is TRBV5-8 and J usage is TRBJ2-2, with TRBD1 matching over 10 bases. The V gene end was trimmed by 4 bases and the J gene end by 10 bases; junction bases not matched to a gene: 4. This CDR3 spans 13 amino acids. Germline lookup yields CDR1 SGHTS and CDR2 YDEGEE. CDR3: CASSQGTGAELFF. CDR3 nucleotides: TGTGCCAGCAGCCAGGGGACAGGGGCGGAGCTGTTTTTT.

The V and J genes are TRBV6-6 and TRBJ1-5; no clear D gene. Germline V lookup: CDR1 MNHNY, CDR2 SVGAGI (reference sequence). V gave up 3 bases and J gave up 5 bases, with 11 bases separating them. The CDR3 loop spans 14 amino acids. The CDR3 loop is CASSYLGFDQPQHF. For the CDR3, the DNA is TGTGCCAGCAGTTATCTGGGGTTCGATCAGCCCCAGCATTTT.

This chain joins TRBV7-6 and TRBJ2-2; 9 bases line up with TRBD2. Germline V CDR1 and CDR2: SGHVS, FNYEAQ. The CDR3 is 16 amino acids. Losses at the gene ends were 0 bases for V and 3 bases for J; bases not matched to a gene: 2. The CDR3 reads CASSLAAGGDTGELFF. For the CDR3, the DNA is TGTGCCAGCAGCTTAGCCGCGGGAGGGGACACCGGGGAGCTGTTTTTT.

This chain links TRBV4-1 with TRBJ1-2; 7 nucleotides align to TRBD1. From germline, CDR1 is MGHRA and CDR2 YSYEKL. With V trimmed by 0 bases and J by 4 bases, 5 bases remained unmatched. The CDR3 is 15 residues long. The CDR3 nucleotides are TGCGCCAGCAGCCAAGATACACAGGGGTCCTATGGCTACACCTTC. It codes for CASSQDTQGSYGYTF.

Only one count was recorded for this clone. The CDR3 protein is CASSPSGTSTYNEQFF. CDR3 DNA: TGTGCCAGCAGTCCGTCCGGGACTTCAACCTACAATGAGCAGTTCTTC. This chain joins TRBV6-4 and TRBJ2-1, with a tentative D call TRBD2 (6 bases). The CDR3 sequence is 16 residues long. Germline V gene data show CDR1 as MRHNA and CDR2 as SNTAGT. V lost 5 bases and J 2 bases, leaving 16 bases between the germline ends.

This chain uses TRBV6-6 with TRBJ1-1, with D hard to call. This CDR3 has 13 amino acids. V lost 5 bases and J 5 bases, leaving 12 bases between the germline ends. Germline V gives CDR1 MNHNY, CDR2 SVGAGI (reference sequence). In DNA form, the CDR3 reads TGTGCCAGCAGTAAACAACCGGGGACTGAAGCTTTCTTT. Residues: CASSKQPGTEAFF.

The chain recombines TRBV7-2 with TRBJ2-7; 8 bases line up with TRBD2. There are 16 residues in the CDR3. CDR1 SGHTA and CDR2 FQGNSA come from the germline V gene. The V and J ends lost 2 bases and 4 bases, in that order; junction bases with no gene match: 10. The CDR3 region has the DNA TGTGCCAGCAGCTTAACCGCGGGAGGTGATGTGTACGAGCAGTACTTC. Its protein is CASSLTAGGDVYEQYF.

V gene TRBV7-9 combines with J gene TRBJ1-2; tentative D call: TRBD1 (6 bases). Germline CDR1 is SEHNR and CDR2 is FQNEAQ (reference sequence). CDR3 size: 13 residues. Deletions cut 5 bases from V and 12 bases from J, with 19 bases between. CDR3 in amino acids: CASSPGQPDANTF. The CDR3, as DNA: TGTGCCAGCAGCCCCGGACAGCCGGATGCTAACACCTTC. The full variable domain, with the rest looked up from reference TRBV7-9 and TRBJ1-2, is DTGVSQNPRHKITKRGQNVTFRCDPISEHNRLYWYRQTLGQGPEFLTYFQNEAQLEKSRLLSDRFSAERPKGSFSTLEIQRTEQGDSAMYLCASSPGQPDANTFGSGTRLTVV.

A note on this clone: The same CDR3 also results from other DNA sequences found in this sample. The V call is TRBV7-9, the J call TRBJ1-1; a weak D match, TRBD1 (6 bases). The germline V and J ends were trimmed by 3 bases and 5 bases, with 7 bases remaining between them. CDR1 and CDR2 (germline): SEHNR, FQNEAQ (reference sequence). The CDR3 is made up of 12 amino acids. CDR3 sequence: CASSLDRTEAFF. The DNA of the CDR3 is TGTGCCAGCAGCTTGGACAGAACTGAAGCTTTCTTT.

The chain couples TRBV10-3 to TRBJ2-1; 9 bases line up with TRBD1. The germline CDR1 and CDR2 sequences are ENHRY and SYGVKD. The CDR3 extends over 15 amino acids. Losses at the gene ends were 2 bases for V and 6 bases for J; bases not matched to a gene: 5. The CDR3 loop reads CAISEKKTGGNEQFF. The CDR3 DNA reads TGTGCCATCAGTGAGAAAAAGACAGGGGGCAATGAGCAGTTCTTC.

CDR3 DNA sequence: TGTGCCAGCAGCTTATACCGGACAGGGGTGACGAGTGGGGCCAACGTCCTGACTTTC. It yields the protein CASSLYRTGVTSGANVLTF. The chain is built from TRBV11-2 and TRBJ2-6; TRBD1 matches 9 bases. CDR3 length: 19 amino acids. Germline trimming cut 2 bases from V and 3 bases from J; bases unmatched to any gene: 11. Germline CDR1 and CDR2: SGHAT and FQNNGV. Variable domain in full (rest from reference TRBV11-2 and TRBJ2-6): EAGVAQSPRYKIIEKRQSVAFWCNPISGHATLYWYQQILGQGPKLLIQFQNNGVVDDSQLPKDRFSAERLKGVDSTLKIQPAKLEDSAVYLCASSLYRTGVTSGANVLTFGAGSRLTVL.

The V and J genes are TRBV25-1 and TRBJ2-2; maybe TRBD1 (6 bases). The CDR3 loop spans 14 amino acids. The germline V gene has CDR1 MGHDK and CDR2 SYGVNS. V was shortened by 8 bases and J by 5 bases, with 15 bases between the two germline ends. The CDR3 nucleotides read TGTGCCAGCGGGGCGGACAGTTCGACCGGGGAGCTGTTTTTT. This encodes CASGADSSTGELFF.

This clone was recorded only once. The chain employs TRBV28 and TRBJ2-3; 10 bases fit TRBD1. The CDR3 runs to 15 residues. J lost 3 bases, V lost 6 bases, and 6 bases had no gene match. Germline V CDR1 and CDR2: MDHEN, SYDVKM. The CDR3 is CASSRRGQGTDTQYF. CDR3 bases: TGTGCCAGCAGCCGAAGGGGACAGGGGACAGATACGCAGTATTTT.

This clone was seen more than once but under ten times. Different DNA sequences within this sample yield the same CDR3. The chain is built from TRBV18 and TRBJ1-4; no reliable D call. This CDR3 is 12 amino acids long. With 3 bases removed from V and 4 bases from J, the gap between germline ends came to 3 bases. The V gene's germline CDR1 is KGHSH and CDR2 LQKENI. For the CDR3, the DNA is TGTGCCAGCTCACCCGTTAATGAAAAACTGTTTTTT. This codes for CASSPVNEKLFF.

V and J are TRBV7-9 and TRBJ2-2, with 9 bases fitting TRBD2. V lost 3 bases to trimming and J lost 7 bases; unmatched junction nucleotides: 6. This CDR3 has 15 amino acids. Germline CDR1 and CDR2: SEHNR and FQNEAQ (reference sequence). CDR3 sequence (DNA): TGTGCCAGCAGCTTCGCGGGAGGGCCCGTCGGGGAGCTGTTTTTT. Its translation is CASSFAGGPVGELFF.

The J gene is TRBJ2-3, the V gene TRBV7-2; 8 nucleotides align to TRBD1. The CDR3 is 15 amino acids. V gave up 1 base and J gave up 5 bases; unmatched junction bases: 5. Germline-derived CDR1 and CDR2 are SGHTA and FQGNSA. CDR3 in amino acids: CASSLGGQGKDTQYF. CDR3 coding DNA: TGTGCCAGCAGCTTAGGAGGACAGGGTAAAGATACGCAGTATTTT.

The chain has TRBV6-5 and TRBJ2-1; the D gene is possibly TRBD2 (5 bases). The CDR3 runs 14 residues. Germline-derived CDR1 and CDR2 are MNHEY and SVGAGI. Trimming took off 11 bases at V and 4 bases at J, with 18 bases between the two ends. The CDR3 bases are TGTGCCTCCGAGAGCGGCAGCGGTTACAATGAGCAGTTCTTC. Translated: CASESGSGYNEQFF.

This rearrangement joins TRBV10-3 to TRBJ2-1; 8 bases align to TRBD2. Germline assignment: CDR1 ENHRY and CDR2 SYGVKD. Trimming at V came to 6 bases and at J to 6 bases, leaving 10 bases not matched to a gene. The CDR3 extends over 15 amino acids. CDR3 DNA: TGTGCCATCAGCGGACCGGGACTAGGGTCCAATGAGCAGTTCTTC. It specifies CAISGPGLGSNEQFF.

The V and J genes are TRBV10-1 and TRBJ2-5; 11 bases fit TRBD2. Germline V lookup: CDR1 WNHNN, CDR2 SYGVQD (reference sequence). The CDR3 runs 16 residues. Trimming at V came to 10 bases and at J to 1 base, leaving 11 bases not matched to a gene. The DNA of the CDR3 is TGCGCCAACCTACCGCCTAGCGGGAGGTTCCAAGAGACCCAGTACTTC. This encodes CANLPPSGRFQETQYF.

Note on this clone: Other DNA sequences in this sample translate to the same CDR3. The chain has TRBV9 and TRBJ2-5; no firm D call. The V and J ends lost 0 bases and 0 bases respectively, with 3 bases between them. The CDR3 has 13 residues. CDR1 SGDLS and CDR2 YYNGEE come from the germline V gene. The CDR3 loop is CASSVGYQETQYF. The CDR3 bases are TGTGCCAGCAGCGTAGGGTACCAAGAGACCCAGTACTTC.

Note on this clone: This specimen includes other DNA sequences encoding the same CDR3. This chain links TRBV30 with TRBJ1-3, with D uncertain. V was shortened by 3 bases and J by 4 bases, with 1 base between the two germline ends. CDR1 is GTSNPN, CDR2 SVGIG, per germline (reference sequence). There are 10 residues in the CDR3. CDR3 nucleotide sequence: TGTGCCTGGAGCGGAAACACCATATATTTT. It encodes CAWSGNTIYF.

In its sample, this clone was seen once. The chain employs TRBV5-1 and TRBJ2-5, with D possibly TRBD2 on 5 matching bases. This CDR3 has 14 residues. Germline lookup yields CDR1 SGHRS and CDR2 YFSETQ. Trimming took off 7 bases at V and 5 bases at J, with 18 bases between the two ends. The CDR3 protein is CASSLDGVDETQYF. DNA for the CDR3: TGCGCCAGCTCCTTGGACGGGGTTGATGAGACCCAGTACTTC.